This TCR beta chain derives from a study of T cell repertoires in cytomegalovirus infection. Study-level information: Signatures in public TCR beta sequences pointed to both CMV infection and matching HLA type.

Each CDR3 protein is one row after TCRdb ran MiXCR on the reads. Counted here are roughly 500,000 distinct CDR3 sequences, under 45% occurring once; the ten biggest clones make up 43%. This clonotype occurred a few times. The antigen is not known. CDR3 length: 15 residues. Germline V lookup: CDR1 SEHNR, CDR2 FQNEAQ (reference sequence). Trimming shortened V by 1 base and J by 5 bases, and 14 bases separated the two germline ends. The chain links TRBV7-9 to TRBJ1-2; possibly TRBD1 for D (5 bases). This receptor was taken from a human donor in good health (CMV status not recorded). Some clones in this sample may be carry-over from other donors' samples. The source was cultured PBMCs, collected from culture after CMV antigen stimulation. The CDR3 reads CASSLGSGTVYGYTF. The CDR3 DNA sequence: TGTGCCAGCAGCTTAGGGTCCGGGACGGTGTATGGCTACACCTTC.